The source of this TCR beta chain is a study of blood T cell repertoires in COVID-19. Study overall: The origin of the acute and convalescent COVID-19 samples was the United States, Italy and Spain. Sample material is recorded as cDNA or gDNA derived from T cells, B-cell-depleted T cells, or PBMCs.

In the authors' methods: Reference gene primer amplification gave estimated nucleated cell counts. Here immunoSEQ multiplex PCR was the method, and the copy in TCRdb shows in-frame clones only, minus some. That table supplies the V and J calls and clone size; D and trimming were determined from the DNA. The table has 130,000 or so clones, 80% to 90% seen once; the top ten hold less than 2%. Germline trimming cut 5 bases from V and 10 bases from J; bases unmatched to any gene: 19. Per germline, CDR1 SGHVS and CDR2 FQNEAQ. The CDR3 extends over 17 amino acids. Sequencing was done on a sample of peripheral blood. The chain carries TRBV7-8 and TRBJ1-4; 7 bases agree with TRBD1. The TCR originated in a woman between 55 and 75 years old with acute or convalescent COVID-19. CDR3 loop: CASSGRQGQPVRGKLFF. CDR3 nucleotides: TGTGCCAGCAGCGGTAGACAGGGCCAACCTGTCCGGGGAAAACTGTTTTTT.